The T cell receptor (beta chain) described here comes from a study of beta chain features in type 1 diabetes. Study-level points and caveats: Among all four CD4+ subsets, Type 1 diabetes patients had TCRB CDR3s that were moderately but significantly shorter.

Of note for this clone: Its matching antigen is unknown.

Germline CDR1 reads MNHEY; CDR2 reads SVGAGI. The CDR3 sequence is 14 residues long. V dropped 7 bases and J dropped 0; count of bases not matched to a gene: 5. As every portion of the isolated RNA was reverse transcribed, the sequencing read expressed TCRB transcripts. The data were produced by immunoSEQ multiplex PCR, yet TCRdb's version contains in-frame clones alone and is incomplete. The sample comprises approximately 470,000 clones, approximately 30% of which are singletons, and almost 0.065% rests with the top ten. The sequenced sample was naive CD4+ T cells from blood. The gene calls are TRBV6-5 and TRBJ2-7, with 8 nucleotides matching TRBD1. This TCR came from a man aged 18 to 29 in good health. The CDR3 region is CASTRDRYSYEQYF. CDR3 nucleotide sequence: TGTGCCAGCACCAGGGACAGGTACTCCTACGAGCAGTACTTC.